This T cell receptor (beta chain) was obtained from a study of blood T cell repertoires in COVID-19. The overall study: Sources were T cells, B-cell-depleted T cells, or PBMCs; the material itself was cDNA or gDNA.

The ends were cut back, 3 bases at V and 8 bases at J, with 15 bases in the middle. The CDR3 spans 14 residues. Germline CDR1 SGDLS, CDR2 YYNGEE. The repertoire was sequenced with immunoSEQ multiplex PCR; TCRdb's copy has only in-frame clones and lacks some. The table has 280,000 or so clones, nearly 90% seen once. The genes are TRBV9 and TRBJ2-1, with D possibly being TRBD2 (5 bases). The TCR sequence derives from a woman aged 50 to 65 who had been exposed to COVID-19. Sequenced input: PBMCs or T cells enriched from blood (not recorded which). Here the CDR3 reads CASSGLVRADEQFF. The CDR3 bases are TGTGCCAGCAGCGGACTTGTGAGGGCTGATGAGCAGTTCTTC.